This T cell receptor (beta chain) stems from a study of T cell repertoires in cytomegalovirus infection. Points from the study as a whole: CMV-specific TCR beta clonotypes restricted by HLA-C dominated the ex vivo response.

Germline V gene sequence: CDR1 SGHTA, CDR2 FQGNSA. V shed 5 bases and J shed 1 base, with 14 bases lying between them. The CDR3 totals 15 residues. TCRdb re-called the reads with MiXCR, one entry per CDR3 protein. The sample lists fewer than 200,000 distinct CDR3 sequences, roughly 9.8% seen once, with about 4.6% in the top ten. This clonotype appeared many times. Its specificity is unknown. This clonotype was obtained from a human donor in good health (CMV status not recorded). Some clones in this sample may be carry-over from other donors' samples. Sample: PBMCs. The genes are TRBV7-2 and TRBJ2-5; D is tentatively TRBD1 or TRBD2 (7 bases each). The CDR3 coding sequence is TGTGCCAGCAGCGGGAGGGGACAGACCCAAGAGACCCAGTACTTC. This gives the protein CASSGRGQTQETQYF.